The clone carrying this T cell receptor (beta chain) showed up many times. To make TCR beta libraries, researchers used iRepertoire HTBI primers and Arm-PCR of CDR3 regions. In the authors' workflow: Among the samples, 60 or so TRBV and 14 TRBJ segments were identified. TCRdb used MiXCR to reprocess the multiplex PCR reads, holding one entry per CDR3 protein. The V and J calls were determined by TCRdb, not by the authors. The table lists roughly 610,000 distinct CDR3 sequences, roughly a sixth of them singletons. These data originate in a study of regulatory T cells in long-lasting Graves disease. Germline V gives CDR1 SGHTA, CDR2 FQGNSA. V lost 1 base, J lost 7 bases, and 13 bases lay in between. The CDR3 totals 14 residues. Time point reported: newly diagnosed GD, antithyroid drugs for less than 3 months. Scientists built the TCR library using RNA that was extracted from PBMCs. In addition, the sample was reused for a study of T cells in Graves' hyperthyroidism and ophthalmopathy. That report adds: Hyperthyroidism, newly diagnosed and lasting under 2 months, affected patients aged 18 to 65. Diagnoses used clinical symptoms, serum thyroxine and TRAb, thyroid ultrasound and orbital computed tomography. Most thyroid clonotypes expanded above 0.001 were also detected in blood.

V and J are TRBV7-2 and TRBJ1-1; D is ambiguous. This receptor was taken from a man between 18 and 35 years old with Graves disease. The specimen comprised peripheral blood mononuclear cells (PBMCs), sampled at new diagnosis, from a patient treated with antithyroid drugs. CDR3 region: CASSLDVLPSEAFF. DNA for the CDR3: TGTGCCAGCAGCTTAGATGTACTCCCGAGTGAAGCTTTCTTT.